Each of the 9 T cell receptor beta chains below was sequenced from the same sample in a study of T cell responses to AZD1222 COVID-19 vaccine. The repertoire was sequenced with immunoSEQ multiplex PCR; TCRdb's copy has only in-frame clones and lacks some. The sample lists about 130,000 clones, over 85% seen once, with approximately 6.9% in the top ten. The input for sequencing was peripheral blood, taken 28 days after the second AZD1222 dose. The source of these receptors is an adult who received the AZD1222 COVID-19 vaccine.

This clone was counted once. The genes are TRBV27 and TRBJ1-5; 8 nucleotides agree with TRBD1. Germline V lookup: CDR1 MNHEY, CDR2 SMNVEV (reference sequence). V was clipped by 2 bases and J by 3 bases; unmatched bases: 6. The CDR3 is 16 residues long. CDR3 nucleotide sequence: TGTGCCAGCAGTTTAAATGGTCAGGGGGCCAATCAGCCCCAGCATTTT. As protein: CASSLNGQGANQPQHF.

The rearrangement links TRBV10-3 to TRBJ1-5, with no clear D. CDR3 length: 18 amino acids. Trimming shortened V by 10 bases and J by 0 bases, and 25 bases separated the two germline ends. CDR1 and CDR2 (germline): ENHRY, SYGVKD. The CDR3 here is CATKLGGFGMSSNQPQHF. The CDR3 bases are TGTGCCACCAAGCTTGGCGGGTTTGGGATGTCTAGCAATCAGCCCCAGCATTTT.

The chain couples TRBV12-5 to TRBJ2-7, with 12 bases fitting TRBD2. V lost 6 bases to trimming and J lost 9 bases; unmatched junction nucleotides: 6. The CDR3 has 13 residues. Germline assignment: CDR1 LGHNT and CDR2 FRNRAP. The CDR3 loop reads CASGKWTSGTQYF. The CDR3 region has the DNA TGTGCTAGTGGCAAGTGGACTAGCGGGACGCAGTACTTC.

The genes are TRBV28 and TRBJ2-7, with 8 bases fitting TRBD1. This CDR3 has 14 residues. After removal of 11 bases from V and 0 bases from J, the junction contained 9 bases not matched to a gene. The V gene's germline CDR1 is MDHEN and CDR2 SYDVKM. As DNA, the CDR3 is TGTGCCGCCTTCGGACAGGGCAGCTCCTACGAGCAGTACTTC. Its protein product is CAAFGQGSSYEQYF.

The chain carries TRBV3-1 (or the pseudogene TRBV3-2) and TRBJ1-2, with 10 bases that match TRBD1. The V and J ends lost 3 bases and 4 bases, in that order; junction bases with no gene match: 17. Germline V gives CDR1 LGHDT, CDR2 YNNKEL (reference sequence). CDR3 length: 19 amino acids. As DNA, the CDR3 is TGTGCCAGCAGCCAGATCCGGGACAGGGGCGCGGGGTATCCCTATGGCTACACCTTC. This codes for CASSQIRDRGAGYPYGYTF.

J is TRBJ2-1 and V is TRBV7-9, with D perhaps matching TRBD1 (5 bases). V was trimmed by 4 bases and J by 5 bases, leaving 18 bases between them. This CDR3 region has 16 residues. Per the germline V gene, CDR1 is SEHNR and CDR2 is FQNEAQ (reference sequence). CDR3 protein: CASSSDYLGPNNEQFF. CDR3 sequence (DNA): TGTGCCAGCAGCTCCGATTATTTGGGGCCCAACAATGAGCAGTTCTTC.

This clone was seen only once. The chain links TRBV30 to TRBJ1-2; no reliable D call. CDR3 length: 11 residues. CDR1 is GTSNPN and CDR2 is SVGIG in the germline V gene (reference sequence). V gave up 4 bases and J gave up 8 bases, with 11 bases separating them. The CDR3 sequence is CAWISPTGYTF. The CDR3 region has the DNA TGTGCCTGGATAAGTCCGACCGGCTACACCTTC.

The chain carries TRBV19 and TRBJ1-6, with 9 bases identical to TRBD1. Per germline, CDR1 LNHDA and CDR2 SQIVND (reference sequence). J gave up 10 bases and V 4 bases, and 5 bases lay outside the gene matches. This CDR3 region has 14 residues. The CDR3 here is CASSTTGGGSPLHF. The CDR3 DNA sequence: TGTGCCAGTAGTACGACAGGGGGAGGGTCACCCCTCCACTTT.

The chain uses TRBV11-3 and TRBJ1-5; TRBD1 matches 9 bases. Germline-derived CDR1 and CDR2 are SGHNT and YENEEA. The CDR3 length is 15 residues. The trim removed 4 bases at V and 6 bases at J, leaving 7 bases unmatched. CDR3 protein: CASSYGTGRGQPQHF. DNA for the CDR3: TGTGCCAGCAGCTATGGGACAGGGAGAGGTCAGCCCCAGCATTTT. The full variable domain, with the rest looked up from reference TRBV11-3 and TRBJ1-5, is EAGVVQSPRYKIIEKKQPVAFWCNPISGHNTLYWYLQNLGQGPELLIRYENEEAVDDSQLPKDRFSAERLKGVDSTLKIQPAELGDSAVYLCASSYGTGRGQPQHFGDGTRLSIL.